The rows below give T cell receptor beta chains drawn from one sample of a study of cytomegalovirus exposure and HLA in healthy donors. The method was immunoSEQ multiplex PCR; TCRdb's version includes in-frame clones alone and lacks a portion of them. The profile shows roughly 250,000 clones, approximately 84% of them singletons. The sample comprised PBMCs. Receptor source: a woman aged 40 to 50 in good health and CMV-seropositive. Both conserved end residues are part of each CDR3. The D gene is left open where the match is weak. Only some rows state a clone size, as once, few, many or a class for expanded clones.

TRBD1 | . | TRBJ1-6 | TRBV28 | TGTGCCAGCAGTTGGGACAGGGGAAATAATTCACCCCTCCACTTT | CASSWDRGNNSPLHF
TRBD1 | . | TRBJ1-4 | TRBV4-3 | TGCGCCAGCAGCCGACAGGGTGGCGAAAAACTGTTTTTT | CASSRQGGEKLFF
TRBD2 | . | TRBJ2-3 | TRBV5-1 | TGCGCCAGCAGCTTGACTAGCGCCACAGATACGCAGTATTTT | CASSLTSATDTQYF
TRBD1 | once | TRBJ1-1 | TRBV19 | TGTGCCAGTAGTGCGCCGGGACAGTTCGGTGGTGAAGCTTTCTTT | CASSAPGQFGGEAFF
TRBD2 | . | TRBJ2-1 | TRBV7-9 | TGTGCCAGCAGCTCCGGGAGGGCGTATTCTTACAATGAGCAGTTCTTC | CASSSGRAYSYNEQFF
. | . | TRBJ2-5 | TRBV21-1 | TGTGCCAGCAGCCAAGCAAGCCCCTGGGAGACCCAGTACTTC | CASSQASPWETQYF
TRBD2 | once | TRBJ2-1 | TRBV2 | TGTGCCAGCAGTATCCTCGGACTAGCGGGTGAGCAGTTCTTC | CASSILGLAGEQFF
. | . | TRBJ2-3 | TRBV28 | TGTGCCAGCAGTTCCCCAAGTCGGCTAGCGTCAGATACGCAGTATTTT | CASSSPSRLASDTQYF
. | . | TRBJ2-7 | TRBV13 | TGTGCCAGCAGCCTTGGTACTTGGGGCAAGAGCTCCTACGAGCAGTACTTC | CASSLGTWGKSSYEQYF
. | . | TRBJ2-4 | TRBV6-1 | TGTGCCAGCAGTGAAGGAGGTGGGGCTCAGGGTACCAAAAACATTCAGTACTTC | CASSEGGGAQGTKNIQYF
TRBD1 | . | TRBJ1-1 | TRBV6-4 | TGTGCCAGCAGTGACTCGAATATGGCAGGGGGTGAAGCTTTCTTT | CASSDSNMAGGEAFF
TRBD1 | . | TRBJ2-7 | TRBV27 | TGTGCCAGCAGCCCCAGGACAGGGCCCACCTACGAGCAGTACTTC | CASSPRTGPTYEQYF
. | . | TRBJ2-5 | TRBV29-1 | TGCAGCGTTCGACAGGTACAAGAGACCCAGTACTTC | CSVRQVQETQYF
. | . | TRBJ2-3 | TRBV10-3 | TGTGCCATCAGGGCCGGGGTAGCGGATACGCAGTATTTT | CAIRAGVADTQYF
. | once | TRBJ1-4 | TRBV20-1 | TGCAGTGTAGGGGATGAAAAACTGTTTTTT | CSVGDEKLFF
. | . | TRBJ1-4 | TRBV5-4 | TGTGCCAGCAGCTTCAACACTGAAAAACTGTTTTTT | CASSFNTEKLFF
. | . | TRBJ1-2 | TRBV19 | TGTGCCAGTAGTATAATGCAGGGGAGCTATGGCTACACCTTC | CASSIMQGSYGYTF
TRBD1 | . | TRBJ2-5 | TRBV5-1 | TGCGCCAGCAGCTTGGAAGACAGGGGGTTTGAGACCCAGTACTTC | CASSLEDRGFETQYF
. | few | TRBJ2-3 | TRBV6-5 | TGTGCCAGCAGTTACCGGGACACAGATACGCAGTATTTT | CASSYRDTDTQYF
TRBD1 | . | TRBJ2-7 | TRBV29-1 | TGCAGCGTTGAAGAACAGGGGACCTACGAGCAGTACTTC | CSVEEQGTYEQYF
TRBD2 | few | TRBJ2-1 | TRBV4-2 | TGTGCCAGCAGCCAAGAAGGACTAGCGGGACGGTATGAGCAGTTCTTC | CASSQEGLAGRYEQFF
. | . | TRBJ2-1 | TRBV2 | TGTGCCAGCAAACGGCAGGGCTCTAGTTCCTACAATGAGCAGTTCTTC | CASKRQGSSSYNEQFF
. | . | TRBJ2-2 | TRBV19 | TGTGCCAGTAGTATAATGGCGGGCACCGGGGAGCTGTTTTTT | CASSIMAGTGELFF
. | . | TRBJ2-2 | TRBV11-2 | TGTGCCAGCAGCCCGGGTAACACCGGGGAGCTGTTTTTT | CASSPGNTGELFF
. | few | TRBJ2-7 | TRBV5-4 | TGTGCCAGCAGCTTGGGGCAGGTGGCCTACGAGCAGTACTTC | CASSLGQVAYEQYF
. | . | TRBJ2-1 | TRBV10-3 | TGTGCCGCGGACAGCCTAAACAATGAGCAGTTCTTC | CAADSLNNEQFF
TRBD2 | . | TRBJ2-7 | TRBV28 | TGTGCCAGCAGCCAAAGGACTAGCGGGGGGAACGAGCAGTACTTC | CASSQRTSGGNEQYF
. | . | TRBJ2-6 | TRBV6-5 | TGTGCCAGCCGCTATTCGAACGGCCTGACTTTC | CASRYSNGLTF
TRBD2 | once | TRBJ2-6 | TRBV9 | TGTGCCAGCAGCGTAATGGCGGGAGCTGGGGCCAACGGCCTGACTTTC | CASSVMAGAGANGLTF
TRBD2 | . | TRBJ2-3 | TRBV7-9 | TGTGCCAGCAGCTTAGATGCCAGCGGGAACACAGATACGCAGTATTTT | CASSLDASGNTDTQYF
TRBD2 | . | TRBJ2-5 | TRBV27 | TGTGCCAGCAGTGCCGGGACTAGCAAAGGACGGGAGACCCAGTACTTC | CASSAGTSKGRETQYF
. | . | TRBJ2-7 | TRBV4-1 | TGCGCCAGCAGCCAATCGCAGGTAACTAGCTCCTACGAGCAGTACTTC | CASSQSQVTSSYEQYF
. | . | TRBJ1-1 | TRBV19 | TGTGCCAGTAGTACCCGGACAGTCCTGAACACTGAAGCTTTCTTT | CASSTRTVLNTEAFF
TRBD2 | . | TRBJ2-1 | TRBV6-5 | TGTGCCAGCAGTTCCGGGACTAGCGGCTACAATGAGCAGTTCTTC | CASSSGTSGYNEQFF
TRBD2 | once | TRBJ2-7 | TRBV9 | TGTGCCAGCAGCGCCGGACTAGCGGGAGGCCCCACCTACGAGCAGTACTTC | CASSAGLAGGPTYEQYF